The rows below give T cell receptor beta chains drawn from one sample of a study of vaccination effects on CD4 cells after COVID-19. Assay: immunoSEQ multiplex PCR; the TCRdb copy retains only in-frame clones and omits some. Altogether tens of thousands of clones are present, about 80% being singletons, with the ten largest covering about 0.91%. Antigen specificity for these receptors is unknown. The input for sequencing was CD4+ T cells from PBMCs cultured with HCoV-OC43 spike peptides, taken after COVID-19 vaccination. These receptors originate from a human donor who received a COVID-19 vaccine. CDR3s include the opening cysteine and the closing phenylalanine or tryptophan. The D gene is left open where the match is weak. Clone sizes are given selectively: once, few, many, or a class where the clone is expanded.

d_call	v_call	j_call	clone_size	cdr3_aa	cdr3_nt
-	TRBV7-3	TRBJ2-1	-	CASSLDSYNEQFF	TGTGCCAGCAGCTTAGACTCCTACAATGAGCAGTTCTTC
-	TRBV3-1/TRBV3-2	TRBJ1-5	-	CASSPSGKGEGKPQHF	TGTGCCAGCAGCCCCTCAGGAAAGGGGGAGGGAAAGCCCCAGCATTTT
-	TRBV7-9	TRBJ1-2	once	CASSSDGPTGYGYTF	TGTGCCAGCAGCTCCGATGGACCGACCGGCTATGGCTACACCTTC
-	TRBV27	TRBJ1-4	once	CASSLFRTVTNEKLFF	TGTGCCAGCAGTTTATTCCGGACGGTAACTAATGAAAAACTGTTTTTT
TRBD1	TRBV6-5	TRBJ2-3	-	CASRPETGSKQYF	TGTGCCAGCAGGCCTGAGACAGGGAGCAAGCAGTATTTT
TRBD2	TRBV6-1	TRBJ2-6	few	CASRAGNGANVLTF	TGTGCCAGCAGAGCGGGGAACGGGGCCAACGTCCTGACTTTC
TRBD1	TRBV5-1	TRBJ1-6	few	CASREDRPSPLHF	TGCGCCAGCAGGGAGGACAGGCCGTCACCCCTCCACTTT
TRBD1	TRBV7-6	TRBJ1-4	-	CASSYTGGPNEKLFF	TGTGCCAGCAGCTACACAGGGGGACCTAATGAAAAACTGTTTTTT
TRBD1	TRBV7-9	TRBJ1-1	few	CASSLGSGTGAWGTEAFF	TGTGCCAGCAGCTTAGGATCGGGGACAGGGGCCTGGGGCACTGAAGCTTTCTTT
TRBD1	TRBV6-5	TRBJ1-6	few	CASNSLGTGINLFHF	TGTGCCAGCAATTCCCTCGGGACAGGGATCAACCTCTTCCACTTT
TRBD2	TRBV9	TRBJ2-3	-	CASSQTSGGPSTDTQYF	TGTGCCAGCAGCCAGACTAGCGGGGGCCCTAGCACAGATACGCAGTATTTT
-	TRBV4-1	TRBJ1-4	few	CASSRTGTTNEKLFF	TGCGCCAGCAGCCGAACAGGGACAACTAATGAAAAACTGTTTTTT